Listed here are 10 T cell receptor beta chains from one sample, sequenced in a study of OX40 agonist ivuxolimab in advanced cancers. The protocol was immunoSEQ multiplex PCR, while the TCRdb copy is restricted to in-frame clones and leaves out a portion. The sample shows around 100,000 clones, approximately 93% of them seen only once. This sample comprised CD4+ or CD8+ T cells sorted from blood, obtained in a trial of the OX40 agonist ivuxolimab. Receptors originate from an adult with an advanced solid tumor such as melanoma, head and neck, liver or kidney cancer.

In its sample, this clone was seen once. This chain connects TRBV6-5 to TRBJ1-5; no definite D call. V lost 2 bases to trimming and J lost 3 bases, with 11 bases between them. CDR3 length equals 15 residues. Germline CDR1 reads MNHEY; CDR2 reads SVGAGI. The CDR3 spells CASSYTRGNNQPQHF. CDR3 DNA sequence: TGTGCCAGCAGTTACACCCGGGGTAACAATCAGCCCCAGCATTTT.

This sequence joins TRBV25-1 and TRBJ2-3; no reliable D call. V lost 10 bases, J lost 5 bases, and 22 bases lay in between. CDR1 and CDR2 (germline): MGHDK, SYGVNS. The CDR3 is made up of 15 amino acids. CDR3 residues: CATPTRHPPGDTQYF. CDR3 coding DNA: TGTGCCACCCCGACGAGACATCCCCCCGGAGATACGCAGTATTTT.

The gene calls are TRBV2 and TRBJ1-1, with D tentatively TRBD1 (6 bases). Per germline, CDR1 SNHLY and CDR2 FYNNEI. CDR3 size: 13 residues. The V end was cut by 6 bases, the J end by 2 bases, with 10 bases between. CDR3 bases: TGTGCCAGCAGGTTACAGGGTAACACTGAAGCTTTCTTT. Translation gives CASRLQGNTEAFF.

The V gene is TRBV28, the J gene TRBJ2-3, with 8 positions matching TRBD2. The CDR3 sequence is 16 residues long. The trim removed 6 bases at V and 0 bases at J, leaving 8 bases unmatched. The germline V gene has CDR1 MDHEN and CDR2 SYDVKM. Here the CDR3 DNA reads TGTGCCAGCAGCGTAAGCGGGAGAGGAAGCACAGATACGCAGTATTTT. This gives the protein CASSVSGRGSTDTQYF. The full variable domain, with the rest looked up from reference TRBV28 and TRBJ2-3, is DVKVTQSSRYLVKRTGEKVFLECVQDMDHENMFWYRQDPGLGLRLIYFSYDVKMKEKGDIPEGYSVSREKKERFSLILESASTNQTSMYLCASSVSGRGSTDTQYFGPGTRLTVL.

The chain has TRBV19 and TRBJ1-1; D gene unclear. Germline CDR1 LNHDA, CDR2 SQIVND (reference sequence). With 5 bases removed from V and 6 bases from J, the gap between germline ends came to 13 bases. CDR3 length equals 13 residues. The CDR3 region has the DNA TGTGCCAGTAGTGTCCCCGGCAACGCTGAAGCTTTCTTT. It is translated as CASSVPGNAEAFF.

The chain has TRBV6-5 and TRBJ1-2; D is perhaps TRBD1 (5 bases). With 0 bases removed from V and 8 bases from J, the gap between germline ends came to 7 bases. CDR1 is MNHEY, CDR2 SVGAGI, per germline. The CDR3 loop spans 12 amino acids. The CDR3 loop reads CASSYSGEGYTF. In nucleotides, the CDR3 is TGTGCCAGCAGTTACTCAGGGGAGGGCTACACCTTC.

In this sample, this clone turned up once. The DNA of the CDR3 is TGCGCCAGCAGCCATACGGGATGGGCTACGTCCGAAGCTTTCTTT. This gives the protein CASSHTGWATSEAFF. The chain carries TRBV4-3 and TRBJ1-1; D gene unclear. This CDR3 comprises 15 residues. Germline CDR1 reads LGHNA; CDR2 reads YSLEER. V lost 3 bases, J lost 8 bases, and 19 bases lay in between.

This clone came up a few times. CDR3 coding DNA: TGTGCCAGCAGTCGGTCTGGGACAGGGGATGTTCAGCCCCAGCATTTT. Amino acid sequence: CASSRSGTGDVQPQHF. J is TRBJ1-5 and V is TRBV6-6, with TRBD1 identical over 10 bases. The CDR3 consists of 16 residues. The V gene's germline CDR1 is MNHNY and CDR2 SVGAGI (reference sequence). With 5 bases clipped from V and 6 bases from J, the junction kept 10 bases outside the gene matches.

J is TRBJ2-1 and V is TRBV4-3; D may be TRBD2 (6 bases). The CDR3 consists of 17 residues. Trimming removed 0 bases from V and 5 bases from J, with 17 bases in between. Looked up from germline, CDR1 is LGHNA and CDR2 is YSLEER. CDR3 sequence: CASSQDSHHGSNNEQFF. The CDR3 bases are TGCGCCAGCAGCCAAGATTCCCATCACGGGAGTAACAATGAGCAGTTCTTC.

CDR3 DNA: TGCGCCAGCAGCCATAACGGGATACAGGGGATTCATGGCTACACCTTC. Translating it yields CASSHNGIQGIHGYTF. V gene TRBV4-3 combines with J gene TRBJ1-2, with 7 positions matching TRBD1. The CDR3 is 16 residues long. Germline V gene sequence: CDR1 LGHNA, CDR2 YSLEER. With 3 bases clipped from V and 6 bases from J, the junction kept 13 bases outside the gene matches.